This TCR beta chain was captured in a study of regulatory T cells in long-lasting Graves disease. Study-wide context: Recently diagnosed Graves' patients had received antithyroid drugs for under 3 months.

Notes on the study in general: Persistent Graves' cases showed lower TCR diversity than newly diagnosed cases.

Sequencing libraries for TCR beta were prepared with iRepertoire HTBI primers and Arm-PCR of CDR3 regions. TCRdb reanalysed the multiplex PCR reads using MiXCR and keeps one entry per CDR3 protein. This repertoire shows about 200,000 distinct CDR3 sequences, approximately 20% found once; its top ten account for around 20%. Trimming took off 4 bases at V and 4 bases at J, with 11 bases between the two ends. CDR3 length: 14 amino acids. Germline V gives CDR1 MNHNS, CDR2 SASEGT. Time point: newly diagnosed GD, antithyroid drugs for less than 3 months. With RNA extracted from PBMCs as input, the TCR library was made. American Thyroid Association guidelines defined how Graves' disease was diagnosed. The table lists this clonotype with many counts. Antigen: not known.

This clonotype was obtained from a female donor with Graves disease. The sample was peripheral blood mononuclear cells (PBMCs), taken at new diagnosis, from a patient treated with antithyroid drugs. V gene TRBV6-1 combines with J gene TRBJ1-5; weak D call: TRBD1 (5 bases). The CDR3 is CASSGQGLNQPQHF. DNA of the CDR3: TGTGCCAGCAGTGGGCAGGGCCTGAATCAGCCCCAGCATTTT.